The subject of this entry is one T cell receptor (beta chain). Antigen specificity is unknown. The CDR3 extends over 13 amino acids. V lost 4 bases and J lost 8, with 13 bases in between. Germline V gene lookup returns CDR1 SGHKS and CDR2 YYEKEE (reference sequence). These data belong to a study of shared clonotypes between healthy human individuals. Study observations and caveats: In having few donors, the study represented limited genetic and exposure-history diversity. Richness estimates generally favored naive over memory subsets. When naive CD4 clonotypes were compared across a handful of donors, 5% to 5.5% were shared.

Nashville, Tennessee was home to all donors, each a Caucasian adult. This table comes from immunoSEQ multiplex PCR, and its TCRdb copy is limited to in-frame clones, with some not included. Counted here are under 1,900,000 clones, just under 99% occurring once; the ten biggest clones make up around 0.33%. Sequenced sample: naive CD4+ T cells sorted from blood. This sample's subset: CD45RA+ positively selected. The chain is built from TRBV5-5 and TRBJ2-1, with D unclear. This clonotype was sampled from a man aged 30 to 45 in good health. This chain's CDR3 is CASSHDRRYEQFF. The CDR3 DNA sequence: TGTGCCAGCAGCCACGACCGTAGATATGAGCAGTTCTTC.